The rows below give T cell receptor beta chains drawn from one sample of a study of blood T cells in healthy people across ages. TCRdb processed the 5' RACE reads anew with MiXCR; each CDR3 protein has one entry. This table has 600,000 to 650,000 distinct CDR3 sequences, around 54% appearing once. The sequenced sample consisted of blood. Receptor source: a man aged 55 to 70 in good health. Both conserved end residues are part of each CDR3. A D gene is named only where the DNA matches it firmly. Rows give clone size only sometimes, using once, few, many, or a class for an expanded clone.

V gene	clone size	J gene	D gene	CDR3 length	CDR3 DNA	CDR3 protein
TRBV20-1	-	TRBJ1-2	-	14	TGCAGTGCTAGCTTAGGGGCAGGGTACTATGGCTACACCTTC	CSASLGAGYYGYTF
TRBV2	-	TRBJ2-4	TRBD2	15	TGTGCCAGCAGTCGCCTAGCGGCGGCCAAAAACATTCAGTACTTC	CASSRLAAAKNIQYF
TRBV6-2/TRBV6-3	-	TRBJ2-7	-	15	TGTGCCAGCAGCCCCTATCCCGCGACTTCCTACGAGCAGTACTTC	CASSPYPATSYEQYF
TRBV20-1	-	TRBJ1-2	-	15	TGCAGTGCTAGAGATTCCGGGTCTTTTGTCTATGGCTACACCTTC	CSARDSGSFVYGYTF
TRBV5-1	many	TRBJ2-5	-	12	TGCGCCAGCAGCTCAACACAAGAGACCCAGTACTTC	CASSSTQETQYF
TRBV18	-	TRBJ2-7	-	14	TGTGCCAGCTCCCTCTCCGGGGTCTCCTACGAGCAGTACTTC	CASSLSGVSYEQYF
TRBV27	few	TRBJ1-6	-	16	TGTGCCAGCAGTTTATCGAAGGGGGTACCCCCGAGGCCCCTCCACTTT	CASSLSKGVPPRPLHF
TRBV24-1	-	TRBJ2-3	TRBD1	14	TGTGCCACCAGACAAACAGGGGACACAGATACGCAGTATTTT	CATRQTGDTDTQYF
TRBV7-9	-	TRBJ1-1	-	14	TGTGCCAGCAGCTTAGTGGAATTTGGGACTGAAGCTTTCTTT	CASSLVEFGTEAFF
TRBV7-9	few	TRBJ2-7	-	15	TGTGCCAGCAGCAGACGCTCGGCAGGGAACTACGAGCAGTACTTC	CASSRRSAGNYEQYF
TRBV5-1	few	TRBJ2-5	-	13	TGCGCCAGCAGCTTCACAACGGGCGGGACCCAGTACTTC	CASSFTTGGTQYF
TRBV28	few	TRBJ1-2	-	13	TGTGCCAGCAGTTTGCCCCGCCCCGAGGGCTACACCTTC	CASSLPRPEGYTF
TRBV28	-	TRBJ2-5	-	13	TGTGCCAGCATAAAAGGCAGAGAAGAGACCCAGTACTTC	CASIKGREETQYF
TRBV28	-	TRBJ2-5	TRBD2	16	TGTGCCAGCAGCCCACTAGCGGGGGGGGCAGAGGAGACCCAGTACTTC	CASSPLAGGAEETQYF
TRBV20-1	-	TRBJ2-7	TRBD1	13	TGCAGTGCTACCGGGACAGGGGCGGGGGAGCAGTACTTC	CSATGTGAGEQYF
TRBV9	-	TRBJ2-3	TRBD2	16	TGTGCCAGCAGCGTAGCGATAGCGGGGGACACAGATACGCAGTATTTT	CASSVAIAGDTDTQYF
TRBV20-1	-	TRBJ2-5	TRBD1	15	TGCAGTGCCCCCACGGGACAGGGGGGGAACAATGAGCAGTACTTC	CSAPTGQGGNNEQYF
TRBV2	-	TRBJ2-1	TRBD2	15	TGTGCCAGCAGCCCTGGACTAGCGGCCTACAATGAGCAGTTCTTC	CASSPGLAAYNEQFF
TRBV2	-	TRBJ2-2	-	15	TGTGCCAGCAGGGGGAGGCTTTCTGCCACCGGGGAGCTGTTTTTT	CASRGRLSATGELFF
TRBV3-1	-	TRBJ2-7	-	16	TGTGCCAGCAGCCAGGAGCGCGGGACTTACGGCTACGAGCAGTACTTC	CASSQERGTYGYEQYF
TRBV20-1	-	TRBJ2-3	TRBD2	15	TGCAGTGCTATACATAGCGGGAGGGTTTTTGATACGCAGTATTTT	CSAIHSGRVFDTQYF
TRBV29-1	few	TRBJ1-2	-	16	TGCAGCGTTGGGGGGGGCCTGGGGACCCCCCTCTATGGCTACACCTTC	CSVGGGLGTPLYGYTF
TRBV25-1	-	TRBJ1-4	TRBD1	17	TGTGCCAGCAGTTTCCGGGACAGGGTCCAACTCAATGAAAAACTGTTTTTT	CASSFRDRVQLNEKLFF
TRBV25-1	-	TRBJ1-1	-	11	TGTGCCAGCAGTCTGGACACTACGGCTTTCTTT	CASSLDTTAFF
TRBV5-1	few	TRBJ2-1	-	13	TGCGCCAGCAGCTCGGACTACTCCAATGAGCAGTTCTTC	CASSSDYSNEQFF
TRBV4-2	-	TRBJ2-5	-	14	TGTGCCAGCAGCCAAGCTGGGGCTCCGGGGACCCAGTACTTC	CASSQAGAPGTQYF
TRBV9	few	TRBJ2-7	TRBD2	14	TGTGCCAGCAGCGTACTAGCGGGGGACTACGAGCAGTACTTC	CASSVLAGDYEQYF
TRBV20-1	-	TRBJ2-7	TRBD1	14	TGCAGTGCTAGTGGGACGGGACAGACCTACGAGCAGTACTTC	CSASGTGQTYEQYF
TRBV12-3/TRBV12-4	-	TRBJ2-1	-	12	TGTGCCAGCAGTTTAATGGGGCATGAGCAGTTCTTC	CASSLMGHEQFF
TRBV4-1	once	TRBJ1-2	-	15	TGCGCCAGCAGCCAAGGGTCCACAGAAAACTATGGCTACACCTTC	CASSQGSTENYGYTF
TRBV20-1	-	TRBJ1-1	TRBD1	12	TGCAGTGCTAGAGCTCAGGACAGGGGAGCTTTCTTT	CSARAQDRGAFF
TRBV27	many	TRBJ2-7	TRBD1	14	TGTGCCAGCAGCTTAGCCCGGGACAGCTACGAGCAGTACTTC	CASSLARDSYEQYF
TRBV21-1	few	TRBJ1-2	-	12	TGTGCCAGCAGCAGTGTTACTAAAGGCTACACCTTC	CASSSVTKGYTF
TRBV3-1	-	TRBJ2-5	-	12	TGTGCCAGCAGCCAAGCCAGCGTGACCCAGTACTTC	CASSQASVTQYF
TRBV28	few	TRBJ2-7	TRBD1	15	TGTGCCAGCAGAACGGGACAGGGGGCTTTCGACGAGCAGTACTTC	CASRTGQGAFDEQYF
TRBV7-2	-	TRBJ2-4	-	18	TGTGCCAGCAGCTTATTAGGCGGACAATACCTAGCCAAAAACATTCAGTACTTC	CASSLLGGQYLAKNIQYF
TRBV5-5	-	TRBJ2-5	TRBD1	14	TGTGCCAGCAGACACGACAGGGGGCAAGAGACCCAGTACTTC	CASRHDRGQETQYF
TRBV20-1	few	TRBJ2-7	-	12	TGCAGTGCCCCGGCCGGGGGCTACGAGCAGTACTTC	CSAPAGGYEQYF
TRBV7-2	-	TRBJ2-1	TRBD1	14	TGTGCCATCAGCTCCAGGACAGGGAGCAATGAGCAGTTCTTC	CAISSRTGSNEQFF
TRBV6-1	-	TRBJ2-5	-	14	TGTGCCAGCAGTGAAGGGGGGGGCTCAGAGACCCAGTACTTC	CASSEGGGSETQYF
TRBV11-2	-	TRBJ1-2	-	13	TGTGCCAGTTCGGACAGCACTAACTATGGCTACACCTTC	CASSDSTNYGYTF
TRBV21-1	-	TRBJ1-3	-	15	TGTGCCAGCACCCAGGAGGTTTCCTCTGGAAACACCATATATTTT	CASTQEVSSGNTIYF
TRBV20-1	-	TRBJ1-6	TRBD1	13	TGCAGTGCTCACCAGGGGGGGAATTCACCCCTCCACTTT	CSAHQGGNSPLHF
TRBV4-2	-	TRBJ2-6	-	13	TGTGCCAGCCTGAACTCTGGGGCCAACGTCCTGACTTTC	CASLNSGANVLTF
TRBV20-1	few	TRBJ1-6	-	14	TGCAGTGCTAGAGGAAGACAGGAAAATTCACCCCTCCACTTT	CSARGRQENSPLHF
TRBV5-1	-	TRBJ2-2	-	16	TGCGCCAGCAGCCGAGGACTGCCAAGTGACACCGGGGAGCTGTTTTTT	CASSRGLPSDTGELFF
TRBV7-2	few	TRBJ2-1	TRBD1	14	TGTGCCAGCAGTCGACAGGGTGGATTCAATGAGCAGTTCTTC	CASSRQGGFNEQFF
TRBV7-2	few	TRBJ2-5	-	12	TGTGCCAGCAGCTCCGTAGGGGAGACCCAGTACTTC	CASSSVGETQYF
TRBV19	-	TRBJ2-1	-	15	TGTGCCAGTAGCCCCCGGGGCCCCCGGCTCGGTGAGCAGTTCTTC	CASSPRGPRLGEQFF
TRBV3-1	-	TRBJ1-2	-	15	TGTGCCAGCAGCCAAGGCCCCGGGAAACACTATGGCTACACCTTC	CASSQGPGKHYGYTF
TRBV7-9	-	TRBJ2-5	-	15	TGTGCCAGCAGCCGAGGAAACAGGGATCAAGAGACCCAGTACTTC	CASSRGNRDQETQYF
TRBV3-1	-	TRBJ2-3	TRBD2	16	TGTGCCAGCAGCCCGAGAGCGGGGGGCATCACAGATACGCAGTATTTT	CASSPRAGGITDTQYF
TRBV6-6	-	TRBJ2-1	TRBD1	12	TGTGCCAGTTCGGGACAGTACAATGAGCAGTTCTTC	CASSGQYNEQFF
TRBV27	few	TRBJ2-7	-	14	TGTGCCAGCAGTTTATCCAAGGGGGCGGGGGAGCAGTACTTC	CASSLSKGAGEQYF
TRBV20-1	-	TRBJ2-7	TRBD1	14	TGCAGTGCTAGAACCGGGACAGGTATTGACGAGCAGTACTTC	CSARTGTGIDEQYF